These 27 T cell receptor beta chains originate from one sample sequenced in a study of cytomegalovirus exposure and HLA in healthy donors. The PCR employed 60 Vbeta primers together with 13 Jbeta primers. Measured with immunoSEQ multiplex PCR; TCRdb has only the in-frame clones, and not every one. The table lists 100,000 to 140,000 clones, 70% to 80% of them singletons, with approximately 2.4% in the top ten. Sequencing was done on a sample of PBMCs. These receptors were collected from a young man in good health and CMV-seronegative.

This sequence joins TRBV5-4 and TRBJ2-7; the match to TRBD1 covers 11 bases. Germline V gene sequence: CDR1 SGHNT, CDR2 YYREEE (reference sequence). V was clipped by 4 bases and J by 0 bases; unmatched bases: 12. The CDR3 sequence is 18 residues long. The CDR3 sequence: CASSPRTGGPISSYEQYF. As DNA, the CDR3 is TGTGCCAGCAGCCCCCGGACAGGGGGCCCAATCTCCTCCTACGAGCAGTACTTC. Together with reference TRBV5-4 and TRBJ2-7, the CDR3 gives the full variable domain: ETGVTQSPTHLIKTRGQQVTLRCSSQSGHNTVSWYQQALGQGPQFIFQYYREEENGRGNFPPRFSGLQFPNYSSELNVNALELDDSALYLCASSPRTGGPISSYEQYFGPGTRLTVT.

The rearrangement joins TRBV13 to TRBJ1-2; 9 bases align to TRBD1. CDR1 is PRHDT and CDR2 is FYEKMQ in the germline V gene (reference sequence). Trimming took 2 bases from V and 5 from J; bases not matched to a gene: 6. The CDR3 runs to 15 residues. Here the CDR3 reads CASSLQDRGRYGYTF. CDR3 in DNA: TGTGCCAGCAGCTTACAAGACAGGGGGAGGTATGGCTACACCTTC.

Only one count was recorded for this clone. The chain joins TRBV15 to TRBJ1-2, with D possibly being TRBD1 (5 bases). Germline V lookup: CDR1 LNHNV, CDR2 YYDKDF (reference sequence). This CDR3 has 15 residues. V was shortened by 7 bases and J by 2 bases, with 17 bases between the two germline ends. The CDR3 region is CATKTGRAENYGYTF. CDR3 bases: TGTGCCACCAAAACGGGCAGGGCGGAGAACTATGGCTACACCTTC.

The CDR3 reads CASSLSGHYSNEQFF. The CDR3 bases are TGTGCCAGCAGTCTGTCAGGACACTACTCCAATGAGCAGTTCTTC. The V gene is TRBV25-1, the J gene TRBJ2-1; possibly TRBD1 for D (5 bases). Germline V gene data show CDR1 as MGHDK and CDR2 as SYGVNS. Trimming pared 5 bases from V and 6 bases from J, leaving 17 bases between. The CDR3 extends over 15 amino acids.

V usage is TRBV4-3 and J usage is TRBJ1-2; D possibly corresponds to TRBD1 (5 bases). V lost 1 base and J lost 5, with 11 bases in between. CDR3 length equals 14 residues. The germline V gene has CDR1 LGHNA and CDR2 YSLEER. The CDR3 nucleotides read TGCGCCAGCAGCCAAGCAACAGGCTATTATGGCTACACCTTC. Translating gives CASSQATGYYGYTF.

The CDR3 loop reads CASSVEPGGWSGANVLTF. DNA of the CDR3: TGTGCCAGCAGCGTAGAGCCAGGGGGCTGGTCTGGGGCCAACGTCCTGACTTTC. The J gene is TRBJ2-6, the V gene TRBV9; 8 bases agree with TRBD1. From germline, CDR1 is SGDLS and CDR2 YYNGEE. The ends lost 0 bases at V and 1 base at J; junction bases unmatched: 6. This CDR3 contains 18 residues.

This clone was detected a few times. The rearrangement joins TRBV18 to TRBJ1-4; 9 nucleotides align to TRBD1. The germline CDR1 and CDR2 sequences are KGHSH and LQKENI. The J segment lost 5 bases and the V segment lost 3 bases, leaving 4 bases of the junction unmatched. CDR3 length equals 15 residues. CDR3 loop: CASSPTGTGNEKLFF. In nucleotides, the CDR3 is TGTGCCAGCTCACCTACCGGGACAGGGAATGAAAAACTGTTTTTT.

CDR3 in DNA: TGTGCCAGCTCACCAAGGTTGGTTCAGGGTAATGAAAAACTGTTTTTT. Amino acids: CASSPRLVQGNEKLFF. This sequence joins TRBV18 and TRBJ1-4; weak D call: TRBD1 (5 bases). This CDR3 region has 16 residues. With 2 bases removed from V and 4 bases from J, the gap between germline ends came to 14 bases. Germline V gene data show CDR1 as KGHSH and CDR2 as LQKENI.

The chain combines TRBV21-1 with TRBJ2-1; the D call in the table, TRBD1, was not verified against the DNA. TRBV21-1 is a recognized pseudogene. This CDR3 has 14 amino acids. For the CDR3, the DNA is TGTGCCAGCAGCAAGGCGACAGTGAGCAATGAGCAGTTCTTC. Translating gives CASSKATVSNEQFF.

This clone has a handful of counts. V usage is TRBV7-8 and J usage is TRBJ1-1, with unresolved D. This CDR3 has 11 residues. V lost 6 bases and J 2 bases, leaving 4 bases between the germline ends. Per the germline V gene, CDR1 is SGHVS and CDR2 is FQNEAQ. The chain's CDR3 is CASRSNTEAFF. CDR3 nucleotides: TGTGCCAGCAGGTCTAACACTGAAGCTTTCTTT.

V is TRBV5-1 and J is TRBJ2-1; D might be TRBD2 (5 bases). CDR1 is SGHRS and CDR2 is YFSETQ in the germline V gene. The CDR3 length is 16 residues. Trimming removed 2 bases from V and 6 bases from J, with 18 bases in between. CDR3 sequence reads: CASSFVRGFPGNEQFF. Here the CDR3 DNA reads TGCGCCAGCAGCTTTGTACGCGGGTTCCCGGGCAATGAGCAGTTCTTC.

The V gene is TRBV9, the J gene TRBJ2-1; TRBD2 agrees at 10 bases. Germline V gene sequence: CDR1 SGDLS, CDR2 YYNGEE. The V segment lost 0 bases and the J segment 7 bases; nucleotides outside the gene matches: 7. The CDR3 spans 16 residues. CDR3: CASSVDSGGVRNEQFF. The CDR3 nucleotides are TGTGCCAGCAGCGTAGACAGCGGGGGGGTGCGGAATGAGCAGTTCTTC.

The chain couples TRBV7-2 to TRBJ1-2; perhaps TRBD1 as D (6 bases). CDR1 is SGHTA and CDR2 is FQGNSA in the germline V gene. The CDR3 extends over 15 amino acids. Trimming left V 4 bases short and J 0 bases short, with 12 bases between. The CDR3 DNA is TGTGCCAGCAGCTCCCAGGGGACCGCTAACTATGGCTACACCTTC. Its protein is CASSSQGTANYGYTF. Combining the CDR3 with reference TRBV7-2 and TRBJ1-2 gives the whole variable domain GAGVSQSPSNKVTEKGKDVELRCDPISGHTALYWYRQSLGQGLEFLIYFQGNSAPDKSGLPSDRFSAERTGGSVSTLTIQRTQQEDSAVYLCASSSQGTANYGYTFGSGTRLTVV.

The gene calls are TRBV6-6 and TRBJ1-2, with TRBD1 identical over 9 bases. The CDR3 extends over 16 amino acids. The germline gives CDR1 MNHNY, CDR2 SVGAGI (reference sequence). The V gene end was trimmed by 5 bases and the J gene end by 4 bases; junction bases not matched to a gene: 11. The CDR3, as DNA: TGTGCCAGCAGTGTCACGACAGGGGGATCTGGCTATGGCTACACCTTC. Its translation: CASSVTTGGSGYGYTF.

The genes are TRBV19 and TRBJ1-6; 7 positions agree with TRBD1. Germline V gene sequence: CDR1 LNHDA, CDR2 SQIVND (reference sequence). The V gene end was trimmed by 4 bases and the J gene end by 8 bases; junction bases not matched to a gene: 8. This CDR3 spans 15 amino acids. CDR3 in DNA: TGTGCCAGTAGTAGCAGGGGGATGTACGATTCACCCCTCCACTTT. Translation: CASSSRGMYDSPLHF.

The rearrangement joins TRBV27 to TRBJ1-6; D perhaps matches TRBD1 (6 bases). The length of the CDR3 is 15 residues. Trimming removed 7 bases at V and 3 bases at J, with 13 bases between. Germline V gene data show CDR1 as MNHEY and CDR2 as SMNVEV (reference sequence). As DNA, the CDR3 is TGTGCCAGCAAAGGGAGGGGGGGCTATAATTCACCCCTCCACTTT. Translating it yields CASKGRGGYNSPLHF.

The chain carries TRBV29-1 and TRBJ2-2, with TRBD1 matching 11 bases. The CDR3 extends over 13 amino acids. V trimming: 7 bases; J trimming: 5 bases; junction bases outside the gene matches: 3. Germline lookup yields CDR1 SQVTM and CDR2 ANQGSEA. CDR3 protein: CSAGQGATGELFF. The DNA of the CDR3 is TGCAGCGCAGGACAGGGGGCAACCGGGGAGCTGTTTTTT.

This rearrangement joins TRBV7-9 to TRBJ2-1, with unresolved D. The germline V gene has CDR1 SEHNR and CDR2 FQNEAQ (reference sequence). V lost 2 bases, J lost 10 bases, and 15 bases lay in between. The CDR3 length is 14 residues. DNA for the CDR3: TGTGCCAGCAGCTTAAGAGAAGAGTCCGGGGAGCAGTTCTTC. It yields the protein CASSLREESGEQFF.

The CDR3 coding sequence is TGTGCCAGCAGCTTAGTCTTGGGGCTGAACACTGAAGCTTTCTTT. This translates into CASSLVLGLNTEAFF. The chain is built from TRBV7-2 and TRBJ1-1; a possible D gene is TRBD1 (5 bases). Germline values: CDR1 SGHTA, CDR2 FQGNSA. This CDR3 is built from 15 residues. V lost 1 base to trimming and J lost 0 bases, with 9 bases between them.

The J gene is TRBJ1-4, the V gene TRBV23-1, with TRBD1 matching 9 bases. TRBV23-1 falls under the ORF class, with uncertain function. The length of the CDR3 is 15 residues. With V trimmed by 3 bases and J by 8 bases, 7 bases remained unmatched. In DNA form, the CDR3 reads TGCGCCAGCAGTCATACCGGGACAGGGAACGAAAAACTGTTTTTT. Amino acids: CASSHTGTGNEKLFF.

This clone was found a few times. The chain carries TRBV4-3 and TRBJ1-5; 9 nucleotides match TRBD1. The V gene's germline CDR1 is LGHNA and CDR2 YSLEER. Trimming removed 3 bases from V and 7 bases from J; junction bases left unmatched: 4. This CDR3 spans 14 amino acids. CDR3 coding DNA: TGCGCCAGCAGCCACGGACAGGGGAGGCAGCCCCAGCATTTT. Its protein product is CASSHGQGRQPQHF.

The chain links TRBV2 to TRBJ1-5, with TRBD1 as a possible D gene (5 bases). Germline V CDR1 and CDR2: SNHLY, FYNNEI. V was cut by 4 bases and J by 6 bases, with 19 bases left in between. CDR3 size: 16 residues. CDR3 loop: CASSGQPDRRGQPQHF. CDR3 DNA sequence: TGTGCCAGCAGTGGCCAACCCGACCGGAGGGGTCAGCCCCAGCATTTT.

The rearrangement joins TRBV5-4 to TRBJ2-1, with D perhaps matching TRBD1 (6 bases). Trimming pared 5 bases from V and 7 bases from J, leaving 16 bases between. Germline CDR1 SGHNT, CDR2 YYREEE (reference sequence). This CDR3 region has 14 residues. For the CDR3, the DNA is TGTGCCAGCAGACCCGAGGGGGAGTGGAATGAGCAGTTCTTC. Amino acid sequence: CASRPEGEWNEQFF.

This chain links TRBV27 with TRBJ1-6, with D perhaps matching TRBD1 (5 bases). Germline values: CDR1 MNHEY, CDR2 SMNVEV (reference sequence). This CDR3 contains 16 residues. Between the trimmed V and J ends, which lost 7 bases and 6 bases, there was a span of 19 bases. CDR3 loop: CASTPHRGLGNSPLHF. The CDR3, as DNA: TGTGCCAGCACTCCCCATAGGGGTTTAGGTAATTCACCCCTCCACTTT.

This clone has a single count. The rearrangement joins TRBV19 to TRBJ2-5; 7 nucleotides agree with TRBD1. Matching the DNA end better, TRBJ2-7 makes the J call doubtful. Germline assignment: CDR1 LNHDA and CDR2 SQIVND (reference sequence). The CDR3 is 15 residues long. The CDR3 region is CASSMPGTANYEQYF. CDR3 coding DNA: TGTGCCAGTAGTATGCCGGGGACAGCAAACTACGAGCAGTACTTC.

The chain employs TRBV5-4 and TRBJ1-2; TRBD1 agrees at 11 bases. The CDR3 extends over 15 amino acids. J lost 5 bases, V lost 4 bases, and 7 bases had no gene match. Germline CDR1 and CDR2: SGHNT and YYREEE (reference sequence). The CDR3 DNA is TGTGCCAGCAGCACGGGACAGGGGGTAGATTATGGCTACACCTTC. Residues: CASSTGQGVDYGYTF.

The chain carries TRBV14 and TRBJ1-2; TRBD1 aligns across 8 bases. The germline V gene has CDR1 SGHDN and CDR2 FVKESK. After removal of 4 bases from V and 0 bases from J, the junction contained 4 bases not matched to a gene. The CDR3 totals 15 residues. DNA for the CDR3: TGTGCCAGCAGCCTAGACAGGGGCGCTAACTATGGCTACACCTTC. The encoded protein is CASSLDRGANYGYTF.